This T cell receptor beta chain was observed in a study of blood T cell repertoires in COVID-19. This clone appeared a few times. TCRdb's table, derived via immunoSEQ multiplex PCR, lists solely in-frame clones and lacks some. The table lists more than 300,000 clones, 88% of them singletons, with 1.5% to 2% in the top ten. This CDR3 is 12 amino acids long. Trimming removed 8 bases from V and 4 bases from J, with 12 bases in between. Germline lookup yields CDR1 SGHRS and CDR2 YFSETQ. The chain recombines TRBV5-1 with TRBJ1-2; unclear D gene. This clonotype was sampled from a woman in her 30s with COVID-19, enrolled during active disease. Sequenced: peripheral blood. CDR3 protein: CASGELGYGYTF. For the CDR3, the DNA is TGCGCCAGTGGGGAGTTAGGCTATGGCTACACCTTC.